The clone carrying this T cell receptor (beta chain) came up a few times. Its antigen is not known. This entry belongs to a study of T-cell memory formation after mild COVID-19. The study's findings and limits: Researchers found some responding clones in pre-infection memory, a sign that cross-reactive memory joined.

TCRdb reanalysed the 5' RACE reads using MiXCR and keeps one entry per CDR3 protein. The data show about 110,000 distinct CDR3 sequences, with about 15% seen just once and 25% to 30% held by the top ten. V was clipped by 2 bases and J by 6 bases, with 12 bases between them. CDR1 and CDR2 from the germline V gene are SGHVS and FQNEAQ. The CDR3 consists of 14 residues. Sequenced input: PBMCs or a T cell subset sorted from them (not recorded which). This TCR derives from an adult woman who had mild COVID-19 (a few samples of this study predate the infection). Cell type and time point are not known. The rearrangement joins TRBV7-8 to TRBJ2-3; possibly TRBD2 for D (6 bases). CDR3 in DNA: TGTGCCAGCAGCTTATACCGGGAGAGGGATACGCAGTATTTT. Encoded protein: CASSLYRERDTQYF.